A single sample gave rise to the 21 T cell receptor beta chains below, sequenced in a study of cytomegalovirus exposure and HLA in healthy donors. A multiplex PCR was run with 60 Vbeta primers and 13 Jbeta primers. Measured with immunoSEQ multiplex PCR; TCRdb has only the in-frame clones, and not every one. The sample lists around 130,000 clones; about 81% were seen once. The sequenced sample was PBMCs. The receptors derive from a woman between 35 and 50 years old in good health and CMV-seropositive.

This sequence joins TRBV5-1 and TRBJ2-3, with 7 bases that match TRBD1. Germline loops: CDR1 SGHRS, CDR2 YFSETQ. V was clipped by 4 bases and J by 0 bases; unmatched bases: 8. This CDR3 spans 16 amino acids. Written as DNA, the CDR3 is TGCGCCAGCAGCACAGGGGTTTGGGGTAGCACAGATACGCAGTATTTT. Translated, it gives CASSTGVWGSTDTQYF.

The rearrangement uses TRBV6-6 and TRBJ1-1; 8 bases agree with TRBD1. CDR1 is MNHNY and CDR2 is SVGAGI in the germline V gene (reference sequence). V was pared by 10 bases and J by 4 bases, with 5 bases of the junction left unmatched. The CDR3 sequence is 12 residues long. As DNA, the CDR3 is TGTGCCATCCAGGGGGCAGTCACTGAAGCTTTCTTT. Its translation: CAIQGAVTEAFF.

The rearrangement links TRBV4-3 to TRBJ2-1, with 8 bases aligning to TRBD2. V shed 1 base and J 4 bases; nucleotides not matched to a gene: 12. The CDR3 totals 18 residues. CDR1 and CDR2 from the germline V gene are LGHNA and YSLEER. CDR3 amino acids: CASSQVGRPSGRYNEQFF. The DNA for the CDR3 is TGCGCCAGCAGCCAAGTAGGAAGGCCTAGCGGGCGATACAATGAGCAGTTCTTC.

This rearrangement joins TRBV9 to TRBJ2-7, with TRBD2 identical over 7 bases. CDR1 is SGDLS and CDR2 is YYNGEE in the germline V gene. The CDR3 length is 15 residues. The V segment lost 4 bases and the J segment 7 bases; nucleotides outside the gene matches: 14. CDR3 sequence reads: CASSPHLGGVREQYF. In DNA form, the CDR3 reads TGTGCCAGCAGCCCCCACTTGGGGGGGGTGAGGGAGCAGTACTTC.

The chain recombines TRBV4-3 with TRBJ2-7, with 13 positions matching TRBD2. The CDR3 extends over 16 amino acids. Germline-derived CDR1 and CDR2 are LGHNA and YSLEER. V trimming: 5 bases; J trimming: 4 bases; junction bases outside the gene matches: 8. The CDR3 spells CASSRGLAGVRYEQYF. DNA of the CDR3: TGCGCCAGCAGCAGAGGACTAGCGGGAGTTAGGTACGAGCAGTACTTC.

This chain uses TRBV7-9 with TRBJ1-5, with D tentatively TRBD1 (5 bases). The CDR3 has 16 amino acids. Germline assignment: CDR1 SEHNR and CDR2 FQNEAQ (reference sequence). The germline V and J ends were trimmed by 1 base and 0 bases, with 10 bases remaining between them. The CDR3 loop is CASSLVGQNSNQPQHF. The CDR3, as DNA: TGTGCCAGCAGCTTAGTAGGACAAAATAGCAATCAGCCCCAGCATTTT.

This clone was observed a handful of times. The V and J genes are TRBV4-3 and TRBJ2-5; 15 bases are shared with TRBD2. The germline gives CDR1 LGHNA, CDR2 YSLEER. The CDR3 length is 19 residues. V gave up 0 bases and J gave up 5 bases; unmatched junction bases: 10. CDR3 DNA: TGCGCCAGCAGCCAAGATTCCCCGGGACTAGCGGGGGGCGGCGAGACCCAGTACTTC. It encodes CASSQDSPGLAGGGETQYF.

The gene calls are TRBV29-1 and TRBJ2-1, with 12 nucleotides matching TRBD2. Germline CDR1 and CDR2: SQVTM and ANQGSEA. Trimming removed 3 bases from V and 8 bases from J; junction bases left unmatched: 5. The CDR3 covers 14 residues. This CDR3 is CSVDGLAGGDEQFF. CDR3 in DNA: TGCAGCGTTGATGGGCTAGCGGGAGGGGATGAGCAGTTCTTC.

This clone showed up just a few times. In DNA form, the CDR3 reads TGTGCCAGCTCACCGAGGTTGCAAGAGACCCAGTACTTC. Translation gives CASSPRLQETQYF. This chain uses TRBV18 with TRBJ2-5, with D unresolved. V gave up 3 bases and J gave up 2 bases, with 7 bases separating them. CDR3 length equals 13 residues. Germline CDR1 is KGHSH and CDR2 is LQKENI.

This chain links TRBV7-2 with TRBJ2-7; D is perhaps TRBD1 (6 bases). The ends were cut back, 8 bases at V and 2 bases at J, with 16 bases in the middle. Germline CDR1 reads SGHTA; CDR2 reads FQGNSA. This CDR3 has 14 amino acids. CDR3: CASATGGSTYEQYF. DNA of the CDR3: TGTGCCAGCGCGACAGGAGGTTCTACCTACGAGCAGTACTTC.

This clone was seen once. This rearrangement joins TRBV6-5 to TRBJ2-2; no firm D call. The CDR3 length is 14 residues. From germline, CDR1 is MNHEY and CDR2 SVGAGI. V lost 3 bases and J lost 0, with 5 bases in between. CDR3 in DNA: TGTGCCAGCAGTTATAGCTCGAACACCGGGGAGCTGTTTTTT. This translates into CASSYSSNTGELFF.

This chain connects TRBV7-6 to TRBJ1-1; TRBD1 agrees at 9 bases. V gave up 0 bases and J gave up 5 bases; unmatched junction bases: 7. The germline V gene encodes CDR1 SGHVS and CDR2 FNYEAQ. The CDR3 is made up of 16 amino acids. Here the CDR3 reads CASSLAPTGGKTEAFF. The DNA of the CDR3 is TGTGCCAGCAGCTTAGCTCCGACAGGGGGTAAGACTGAAGCTTTCTTT.

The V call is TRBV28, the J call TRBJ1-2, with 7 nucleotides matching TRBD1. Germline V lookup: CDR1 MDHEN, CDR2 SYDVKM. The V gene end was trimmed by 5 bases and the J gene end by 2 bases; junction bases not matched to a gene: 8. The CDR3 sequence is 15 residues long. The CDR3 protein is CASSQGQIMNYGYTF. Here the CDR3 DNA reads TGTGCCAGCAGTCAGGGACAGATCATGAACTATGGCTACACCTTC.

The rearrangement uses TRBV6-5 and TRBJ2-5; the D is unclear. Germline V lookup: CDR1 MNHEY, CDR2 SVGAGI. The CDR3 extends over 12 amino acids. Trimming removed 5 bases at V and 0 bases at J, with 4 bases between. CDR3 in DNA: TGTGCCAGCAGTGCGTACCAAGAGACCCAGTACTTC. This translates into CASSAYQETQYF.

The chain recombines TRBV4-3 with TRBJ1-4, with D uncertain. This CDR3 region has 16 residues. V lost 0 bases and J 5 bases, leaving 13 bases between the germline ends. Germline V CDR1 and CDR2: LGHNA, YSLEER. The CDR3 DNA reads TGCGCCAGCAGCCAAGATGGGCAGCTACAAAATGAAAAACTGTTTTTT. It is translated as CASSQDGQLQNEKLFF.

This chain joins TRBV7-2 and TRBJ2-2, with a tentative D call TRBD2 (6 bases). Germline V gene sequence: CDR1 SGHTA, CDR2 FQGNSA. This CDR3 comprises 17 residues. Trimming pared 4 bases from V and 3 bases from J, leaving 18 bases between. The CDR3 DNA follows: TGTGCCAGCAGCTCTACAATGCGCGGGAAATACACCGGGGAGCTGTTTTTT. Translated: CASSSTMRGKYTGELFF.

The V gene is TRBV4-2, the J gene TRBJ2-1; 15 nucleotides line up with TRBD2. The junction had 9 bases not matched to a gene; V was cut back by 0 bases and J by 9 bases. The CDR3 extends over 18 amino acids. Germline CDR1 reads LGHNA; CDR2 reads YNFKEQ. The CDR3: CASSQDFRTSGGASEQFF. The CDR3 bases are TGTGCCAGCAGCCAAGACTTCCGGACTAGCGGGGGGGCCAGTGAGCAGTTCTTC.

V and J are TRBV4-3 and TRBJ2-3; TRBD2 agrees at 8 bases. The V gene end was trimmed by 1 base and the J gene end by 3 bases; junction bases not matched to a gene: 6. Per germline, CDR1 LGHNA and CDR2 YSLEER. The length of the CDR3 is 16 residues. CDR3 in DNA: TGCGCCAGCAGCCAAGGGACTAGCAAAAGGACAGATACGCAGTATTTT. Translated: CASSQGTSKRTDTQYF.

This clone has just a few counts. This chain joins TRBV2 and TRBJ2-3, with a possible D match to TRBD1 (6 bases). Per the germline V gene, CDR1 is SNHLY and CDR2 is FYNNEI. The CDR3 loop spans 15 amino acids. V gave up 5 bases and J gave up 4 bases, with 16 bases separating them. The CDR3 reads CASSPIGTGPDTQYF. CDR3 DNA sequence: TGTGCCAGCAGTCCTATCGGTACAGGGCCAGATACGCAGTATTTT.

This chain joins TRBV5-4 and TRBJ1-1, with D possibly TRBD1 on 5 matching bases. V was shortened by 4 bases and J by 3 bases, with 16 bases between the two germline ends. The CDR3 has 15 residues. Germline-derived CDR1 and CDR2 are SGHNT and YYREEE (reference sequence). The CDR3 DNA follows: TGTGCCAGCAGCCATGTTATGGGGGGGGACACTGAAGCTTTCTTT. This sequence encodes CASSHVMGGDTEAFF.

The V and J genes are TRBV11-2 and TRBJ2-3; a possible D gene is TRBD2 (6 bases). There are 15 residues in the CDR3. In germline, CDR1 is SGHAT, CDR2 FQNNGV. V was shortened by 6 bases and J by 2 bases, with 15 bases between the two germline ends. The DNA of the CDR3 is TGTGCCAGCAGTCGCTCCGGGAGAGACACAGATACGCAGTATTTT. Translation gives CASSRSGRDTDTQYF.